This TCR beta chain is drawn from a study of cytomegalovirus exposure and HLA in healthy donors. Comments on this clone: Its specificity is unknown.

Both 60 Vbeta primers and 13 Jbeta primers went into the PCR. Method: immunoSEQ multiplex PCR; TCRdb's copy keeps in-frame clones and lacks some. The table lists more than 95,000 clones, less than 85% of them singletons. The length of the CDR3 is 16 residues. V shed 1 base, J shed 3 bases, and the junction held 3 bases outside the gene matches. Per germline, CDR1 MGHRA and CDR2 YSYEKL. General study points: With later analysis, a missense DCLRE1C variant became linked to TCR beta V- and J-gene trimming. DRB1 showed the most TCR associations and HLA-C the fewest in a later analysis, as rates varied by HLA locus.

The TCR originated in a woman aged 18-29 years in good health and CMV-seropositive. Input material: PBMCs. The genes are TRBV4-1 and TRBJ1-5; 10 bases line up with TRBD1. This CDR3 reads CASSQAGQGYNQPQHF. In nucleotides, the CDR3 is TGCGCCAGCAGCCAAGCGGGACAGGGGTACAATCAGCCCCAGCATTTT.